This is a list of T cell receptor beta chains from one sample in a study of T cell responses to AZD1222 COVID-19 vaccine. Some clones are missing from TCRdb's copy, which holds only in-frame ones; the method was immunoSEQ multiplex PCR. The table has 90,000 to 120,000 clones, about 89% seen once. The input for sequencing was peripheral blood, taken 28 days after the second AZD1222 dose. These receptors originate from an adult who received the AZD1222 COVID-19 vaccine. Each CDR3 is given with its conserved first and last residue. A D gene is named only where the DNA matches it firmly. Where a row states a size, it is once, few, many or the class of an expanded clone; other rows omit it.

TRBV2	once	NA	TRBJ2-7	TGTGCCAGCAAGGCGCACAGGGAAGGCCACGAGCAGTACTTC	CASKAHREGHEQYF
TRBV4-2	NA	TRBD2	TRBJ2-3	TGTGCCAGCAGCCAGGGTGAGGGAGGGGGCACAGATACGCAGTATTTT	CASSQGEGGGTDTQYF
TRBV7-9	NA	NA	TRBJ2-1	TGTGCCAGCACCCGTCTTGGGGTTCCAGGGAACAATGAGCAGTTCTTC	CASTRLGVPGNNEQFF
TRBV15	once	NA	TRBJ1-5	TGTGCCACCAGCAGGTCGATTGGTCAGCCCCAGCATTTT	CATSRSIGQPQHF
TRBV18	NA	NA	TRBJ1-2	TGTGCCAGCTCACCACGGGAGGGCGGCTACACCTTC	CASSPREGGYTF
TRBV11-2	NA	NA	TRBJ2-7	TGTGCCAGCAGCTTAGATGGTGGACGGGGGATACGGCAGTACTTC	CASSLDGGRGIRQYF
TRBV3-1/TRBV3-2	NA	NA	TRBJ2-3	TGTGCCAGCAGCCTCGGAACCGGGGTTGTCACAGATACGCAGTATTTT	CASSLGTGVVTDTQYF
TRBV6-5	NA	TRBD1	TRBJ2-6	TGTGCCAGCAGTTCAGGGGGTGCGGGGGCCAACGTCCTGACTTTC	CASSSGGAGANVLTF
TRBV6-5	NA	TRBD2	TRBJ2-3	TGTGCCAGCAGTTCCTTGACTAGCGGGAGAGATACGCAGTATTTT	CASSSLTSGRDTQYF
TRBV7-9	NA	NA	TRBJ1-4	TGTGCCAGCACCCAGTCGAGTGTCCGAGCAACTAATGAAAAACTGTTTTTT	CASTQSSVRATNEKLFF
TRBV27	NA	TRBD2	TRBJ2-3	TGTGCCAGCAGGCAAAGGGGGCAGCTAGCGGGGAGCACAGATACGCAGTATTTT	CASRQRGQLAGSTDTQYF
TRBV11-3	once	NA	TRBJ2-1	TGTGCCAGCAGCCCGGTAGGAACGGGTGAGCAGTTCTTC	CASSPVGTGEQFF
TRBV5-4	NA	NA	TRBJ2-1	TGTGCCAGCAGCTTGGAACAGGGATACAATGAGCAGTTCTTC	CASSLEQGYNEQFF
TRBV6-2/TRBV6-3	NA	NA	TRBJ2-7	TGTGCCAGCAGTTCCTCAGGGGGGGGCTCCTACGAGCAGTACTTC	CASSSSGGGSYEQYF
TRBV5-4	NA	NA	TRBJ1-2	TGTGCCAGCAGCTTAAAGAACAGAGCTAACTATGGCTACACCTTC	CASSLKNRANYGYTF
TRBV23-1	NA	TRBD2	TRBJ2-7	TGCGCCAGCAGTCAGGCGGCGAGCGGGAGGGACTCCTACGAGCAGTACTTC	CASSQAASGRDSYEQYF
TRBV14	NA	NA	TRBJ1-1	TGTGCCAGCAGCCAAGTAGGGGATGAAGCTTTCTTT	CASSQVGDEAFF
TRBV5-1	NA	NA	TRBJ2-7	TGCGCCAGCAGCTTGGGGGGGACTTCCCTCTACGAGCAGTACTTC	CASSLGGTSLYEQYF
TRBV11-2	few	TRBD1	TRBJ1-1	TGTGCCAGCAGTAGACAGGGGAACACTGAAGCTTTCTTT	CASSRQGNTEAFF
TRBV6-1	NA	NA	TRBJ2-6	TGTGCCAGCAGTGAGGCGGGACACCTCTCTGGGGCCAACGTCCTGACTTTC	CASSEAGHLSGANVLTF
TRBV3-1/TRBV3-2	NA	NA	TRBJ1-5	TGTGCCAGCAGCCAAGGTAACAGGGTCAATCAGCCCCAGCATTTT	CASSQGNRVNQPQHF
TRBV11-3	NA	NA	TRBJ2-2	TGTGCCAGCAGCTTAGGCGATCGGGAGCTGTTTTTT	CASSLGDRELFF
TRBV5-4	NA	NA	TRBJ2-1	TGTGCCAGCAGCTTGGGACTAGGGTTCTACAATGAGCAGTTCTTC	CASSLGLGFYNEQFF
TRBV4-2	NA	TRBD1	TRBJ1-4	TGTGCCAGCAGCCAAGAAAGAGCGGGGGACAGGGGGGAAAAACTGTTTTTT	CASSQERAGDRGEKLFF
TRBV27	NA	NA	TRBJ1-2	TGTGCCAGCAGGACAGGCCTGGTGGGCTATGGCTACACCTTC	CASRTGLVGYGYTF
TRBV19	NA	TRBD1	TRBJ1-5	TGTGCCAGTAGTAGGGACAGGGCAAGCAATCAGCCCCAGCATTTT	CASSRDRASNQPQHF
TRBV11-3	NA	NA	TRBJ2-2	TGTGCCAGCAGCCGCCTAGGAGCGACCGGGGAGCTGTTTTTT	CASSRLGATGELFF
TRBV6-2/TRBV6-3	NA	NA	TRBJ1-6	TGTGCCAGCAGTTATCTCAGCGCCGATTCACCCCTCCACTTT	CASSYLSADSPLHF
TRBV19	NA	NA	TRBJ2-7	TGTGCCAGTAGTATAGCACAGGCCATGGAGCAGTACTTC	CASSIAQAMEQYF
TRBV19	NA	NA	TRBJ1-1	TGTGCCAGTAGTATCCCTCGGACGGGGGGCACTGAAGCTTTCTTT	CASSIPRTGGTEAFF
TRBV18	few	NA	TRBJ1-3	TGTGCCAGCTCACCATCTTTGGTTGTGAGAAACACCATATATTTT	CASSPSLVVRNTIYF
TRBV28	once	TRBD1	TRBJ1-6	TGTGCCAGCAGTTTATATCGGACAGGGCCCAATTCACCCCTCCACTTT	CASSLYRTGPNSPLHF
TRBV6-5	NA	NA	TRBJ2-1	TGTGCCAGCAGGGACTTTGGGCCCTACAATGAGCAGTTCTTC	CASRDFGPYNEQFF
TRBV4-3	NA	NA	TRBJ2-6	TGCGCCAGCAGCCAAGATCAGGGCTCTGGGGCCAACGTCCTGACTTTC	CASSQDQGSGANVLTF
TRBV7-9	NA	TRBD1	TRBJ1-2	TGTGCCAGCAGCTCCGGACAGGGCGAAGCTAACTATGGCTACACCTTC	CASSSGQGEANYGYTF
TRBV2	NA	NA	TRBJ2-7	TGTGCCAGCAGTGAAGAACGGGGGGCAAACGAGCAGTACTTC	CASSEERGANEQYF
TRBV29-1	once	NA	TRBJ2-1	TGCAGCGTGGGCCGCTACAATGAGCAGTTCTTC	CSVGRYNEQFF
TRBV30	NA	NA	TRBJ2-7	TGTGCCTGGAGTGTGTCAGCAGCCGTCTACGAGCAGTACTTC	CAWSVSAAVYEQYF
TRBV15	NA	NA	TRBJ1-4	TGTGCCACCAGCAGATTCGACAGCCGTGAAAAACTGTTTTTT	CATSRFDSREKLFF
TRBV29-1	few	NA	TRBJ1-5	TGCAGCGTCCAAAATGGCAATCAGCCCCAGCATTTT	CSVQNGNQPQHF
TRBV3-1/TRBV3-2	NA	NA	TRBJ1-4	TGTGCCAGCAGCCACGGAGCAACTAATGAAAAACTGTTTTTT	CASSHGATNEKLFF
TRBV10-3	few	NA	TRBJ1-3	TGTGCCATCAGTGAGTCAAGTGCAGAGAGTGGAAACACCATATATTTT	CAISESSAESGNTIYF
TRBV28	once	TRBD1	TRBJ2-1	TGTGCCAGCACTCCGACAGGGGCGCTAGGTGAGCAGTTCTTC	CASTPTGALGEQFF
TRBV11-3	NA	NA	TRBJ2-5	TGTGCCAGCAGCCCCGGGGGCTTAGGGAGAGGAGAGACCCAGTACTTC	CASSPGGLGRGETQYF
TRBV19	NA	TRBD1	TRBJ1-1	TGTGCCAGTAGTGCTCAACCCCTCGGACAGGGAAGGATAACTGAAGCTTTCTTT	CASSAQPLGQGRITEAFF
TRBV6-5	NA	TRBD1	TRBJ2-3	TGTGCCAGCAGTTCCCCGGGACAGTGGATAGATACGCAGTATTTT	CASSSPGQWIDTQYF
TRBV7-6	NA	TRBD1	TRBJ2-7	TGTGCCAGCAGCTTACCTGACAGGGTCGAAAACGAGCAGTACTTC	CASSLPDRVENEQYF